The 5 T cell receptor beta chains listed next were all sequenced from one sample in a study of cytomegalovirus exposure and HLA in healthy donors. The PCR contained 60 Vbeta and 13 Jbeta primers. Repertoires were generated with immunoSEQ multiplex PCR, while TCRdb's copy carries only in-frame clones and drops some. This sample has 150,000 to 200,000 clones, with approximately 86% found just once. The sample taken for sequencing was PBMCs. All receptors come from a woman in her late teens or twenties in good health and CMV-seronegative.

The genes are TRBV15 and TRBJ2-1, with D perhaps TRBD2 (6 bases). Germline CDR1 LNHNV, CDR2 YYDKDF (reference sequence). Trimming left V 0 bases short and J 11 bases short, with 11 bases between. This CDR3 has 13 residues. The CDR3 reads CATSRDLGGKQFF. The CDR3 nucleotides read TGTGCCACCAGCAGAGATCTCGGAGGGAAGCAGTTCTTC.

The gene calls are TRBV12-5 and TRBJ1-5; 11 bases are shared with TRBD1. Trimming cost V 5 bases and J 1 base; bases outside gene matches: 4. In germline, CDR1 is LGHNT, CDR2 FRNRAP. The CDR3 length is 16 residues. This CDR3 is CASGGGTGGSNQPQHF. The CDR3 nucleotides are TGTGCTAGTGGTGGAGGGACAGGGGGGAGCAATCAGCCCCAGCATTTT.

V is TRBV27 and J is TRBJ1-2, with D unclear. The ends were cut back, 5 bases at V and 0 bases at J, with 7 bases in the middle. The CDR3 is made up of 13 amino acids. The germline V gene encodes CDR1 MNHEY and CDR2 SMNVEV (reference sequence). The CDR3 nucleotides are TGTGCCAGCAGTCCACAGACTAACTATGGCTACACCTTC. Translated: CASSPQTNYGYTF.

The J gene is TRBJ1-6, the V gene TRBV7-2; TRBD1 agrees at 8 bases. CDR3 size: 15 residues. Germline CDR1 reads SGHTA; CDR2 reads FQGNSA. With V trimmed by 5 bases and J by 9 bases, 9 bases remained unmatched. The CDR3 nucleotides read TGTGCCAGCAGCCAGGGACAGGCGAGGTCTTCACCCCTCCACTTT. Protein product: CASSQGQARSSPLHF.

The chain employs TRBV11-2 and TRBJ1-1; TRBD1 might be the D (5 bases). Trimming took 5 bases from V and 0 from J, leaving 7 bases between them. CDR1 is SGHAT, CDR2 FQNNGV, per germline. This CDR3 has 13 residues. This CDR3 is CASSQGMNTEAFF. In DNA, the CDR3 is TGTGCCAGCAGCCAGGGAATGAACACTGAAGCTTTCTTT.